These 16 T cell receptor beta chains share one sample of origin, sequenced in a study of cytomegalovirus exposure and HLA in healthy donors. PCR used 60 Vbeta primers and 13 Jbeta primers. The protocol was immunoSEQ multiplex PCR, while the TCRdb copy is restricted to in-frame clones and leaves out a portion. Of roughly 130,000 clones in the sample, more than 80% are singletons; the top ten hold around 6.4%. The sample consisted of PBMCs. These receptors were collected from a woman in her thirties or forties in good health and CMV-seropositive.

The J gene is TRBJ1-4, the V gene TRBV11-2; D gene unclear. Per the germline V gene, CDR1 is SGHAT and CDR2 is FQNNGV. The ends were cut back, 6 bases at V and 5 bases at J, with 16 bases in the middle. The CDR3 totals 15 residues. In DNA, the CDR3 is TGTGCCAGCAGTCCGGATACGTTCGGGAATGAAAAACTGTTTTTT. Amino acids: CASSPDTFGNEKLFF.

The rearrangement joins TRBV19 to TRBJ2-7; 8 nucleotides match TRBD1. V trimming: 3 bases; J trimming: 3 bases; junction bases outside the gene matches: 10. CDR1 and CDR2 from the germline V gene are LNHDA and SQIVND (reference sequence). This CDR3 region has 16 residues. The CDR3 region is CASSMGPGQASYEQYF. In DNA form, the CDR3 reads TGTGCCAGTAGTATGGGCCCGGGACAGGCCAGCTACGAGCAGTACTTC.

This chain connects TRBV6-1 to TRBJ2-7, with D possibly being TRBD1 (5 bases). The CDR3 consists of 13 residues. Germline V gives CDR1 MNHNS, CDR2 SASEGT. Trimming left V 5 bases short and J 3 bases short, with 11 bases between. The CDR3 sequence is CASSPGWDYEQYF. The CDR3, as DNA: TGTGCCAGCAGTCCAGGGTGGGACTACGAGCAGTACTTC.

The chain links TRBV2 to TRBJ2-7; 12 nucleotides agree with TRBD2. Germline V gene lookup returns CDR1 SNHLY and CDR2 FYNNEI. V lost 6 bases and J lost 6; bases outside the gene matches: 9. The CDR3 runs to 15 residues. The CDR3 protein is CASRRTSGILGEQYF. The CDR3 DNA sequence: TGTGCCAGCAGGAGGACTAGCGGGATTTTGGGCGAGCAGTACTTC.

Notes on this clone: The junction departs from the called germline gene at one end, perhaps through a read error. The gene calls are TRBV11-3 and TRBJ2-2; 8 bases are a match to TRBD2. CDR3 size: 17 residues. The germline V gene encodes CDR1 SGHNT and CDR2 YENEEA. CDR3 coding DNA: TGTGCCAGCAGCTTAGTTCCCGGGGGGGCGAACGCCGGGGAGCTGTTTTTT. Residues: CASSLVPGGANAGELFF.

The chain is built from TRBV7-2 and TRBJ1-2; 12 nucleotides agree with TRBD1. V was pared by 3 bases and J by 8 bases, with 4 bases of the junction left unmatched. The CDR3 is 14 amino acids. Germline V gives CDR1 SGHTA, CDR2 FQGNSA. The CDR3 protein is CASSFPGTGGGYTF. CDR3 coding DNA: TGTGCCAGCAGCTTCCCCGGGACAGGGGGCGGCTACACCTTC.

The chain carries TRBV11-3 and TRBJ1-1; D uncertain. CDR3 length equals 13 residues. Germline CDR1 SGHNT, CDR2 YENEEA. Trimming stripped 3 bases from V and 0 bases from J, with 5 bases between. The CDR3 is CASSLTMNTEAFF. The CDR3 nucleotides are TGTGCCAGCAGCTTGACAATGAACACTGAAGCTTTCTTT. Full variable domain (outside the CDR3, taken from reference TRBV11-3 and TRBJ1-1): EAGVVQSPRYKIIEKKQPVAFWCNPISGHNTLYWYLQNLGQGPELLIRYENEEAVDDSQLPKDRFSAERLKGVDSTLKIQPAELGDSAVYLCASSLTMNTEAFFGQGTRLTVV.

J is TRBJ2-7 and V is TRBV5-4; D is perhaps TRBD2 (5 bases). Germline CDR1 reads SGHNT; CDR2 reads YYREEE (reference sequence). V shed 0 bases and J shed 2 bases, with 9 bases lying between them. This CDR3 spans 14 amino acids. CDR3 in amino acids: CASSLDSGTYEQYF. In DNA form, the CDR3 reads TGTGCCAGCAGCTTGGATTCCGGGACCTACGAGCAGTACTTC.

This CDR3 is CASSERTGDTGELFF. As DNA, the CDR3 is TGTGCCAGCAGTGAAAGGACAGGGGACACCGGGGAGCTGTTTTTT. The V gene is TRBV25-1, the J gene TRBJ2-2, with 9 bases lining up with TRBD1. The CDR3 spans 15 residues. The germline V gene encodes CDR1 MGHDK and CDR2 SYGVNS. V lost 2 bases and J lost 3; bases outside the gene matches: 1.

The chain carries TRBV4-3 and TRBJ2-1, with 8 positions matching TRBD2. This CDR3 contains 17 residues. The germline V gene has CDR1 LGHNA and CDR2 YSLEER. Losses at the gene ends were 3 bases for V and 6 bases for J; bases not matched to a gene: 13. The CDR3 reads CASSHEVPGTSGNEQFF. DNA for the CDR3: TGCGCCAGCAGCCACGAAGTACCCGGGACTAGTGGCAATGAGCAGTTCTTC.

The V gene is TRBV9, the J gene TRBJ2-7, with a weak D call TRBD1 (5 bases). The CDR3 is 13 residues long. Trimming removed 1 base at V and 7 bases at J, with 12 bases between. From germline, CDR1 is SGDLS and CDR2 YYNGEE. This CDR3 reads CASSVQGAGEQYF. The CDR3 DNA sequence: TGTGCCAGCAGCGTACAAGGGGCAGGGGAGCAGTACTTC.

This sequence joins TRBV7-3 and TRBJ2-7, with D perhaps TRBD2 (5 bases). There are 12 residues in the CDR3. CDR1 and CDR2 from the germline V gene are SGHTA and FQGTGA. V dropped 1 base and J dropped 7 bases, with 8 bases sitting between them. The CDR3 loop reads CASSLRRREQYF. In DNA form, the CDR3 reads TGTGCCAGCAGCTTAAGGAGGAGGGAGCAGTACTTC. Complete variable domain (other parts from reference TRBV7-3 and TRBJ2-7): GAGVSQTPSNKVTEKGKYVELRCDPISGHTALYWYRQSLGQGPEFLIYFQGTGAADDSGLPNDRFFAVRPEGSVSTLKIQRTERGDSAVYLCASSLRRREQYFGPGTRLTVT.

This chain connects TRBV5-4 to TRBJ2-3; D gene ambiguous. CDR3 size: 14 residues. The V and J ends lost 0 bases and 0 bases respectively, with 5 bases between them. Germline V CDR1 and CDR2: SGHNT, YYREEE (reference sequence). CDR3 region: CASSLGASTDTQYF. The DNA of the CDR3 is TGTGCCAGCAGCTTGGGGGCTAGCACAGATACGCAGTATTTT.

The chain recombines TRBV9 with TRBJ1-4; 8 bases line up with TRBD1. V shed 5 bases, J shed 4 bases, and the junction held 4 bases outside the gene matches. Germline V CDR1 and CDR2: SGDLS, YYNGEE. CDR3 length equals 14 residues. CDR3 in amino acids: CASRGQGYNEKLFF. The CDR3, as DNA: TGTGCCAGCAGAGGACAGGGATATAATGAAAAACTGTTTTTT.

In nucleotides, the CDR3 is TGTGCCATCAGTGAAACAGGGGAATATGGCTACACCTTC. Translated: CAISETGEYGYTF. The chain links TRBV10-3 to TRBJ1-2; TRBD1 matches at 7 bases. This CDR3 contains 13 residues. CDR1 and CDR2 (germline): ENHRY, SYGVKD. V dropped 3 bases and J dropped 5; count of bases not matched to a gene: 3.

The table lists this clone with a count of one. One end of the junction varies from germline; a read error may be responsible. The V call is TRBV7-7, the J call TRBJ2-5; TRBD2 matches at 11 bases. The CDR3 runs to 14 residues. Germline V lookup: CDR1 SSHAT, CDR2 FNYEAQ (reference sequence). CDR3 coding DNA: TGTGCTAGCAGCTCACTAGCGGGAGAAGAGACCCAGTACTTC. Translation: CASSSLAGEETQYF.